Below are 32 T cell receptor beta chains sequenced from a single sample in a study of OX40 agonist ivuxolimab in advanced cancers. Data came from immunoSEQ multiplex PCR; TCRdb stores just in-frame clones and leaves some out. The sample yields 55,000 to 75,000 clones, approximately 90% seen once. The sequencing here drew on CD4+ or CD8+ T cells sorted from blood, taken in a trial of the OX40 agonist ivuxolimab. The receptors here all came from an adult with an advanced solid tumor such as melanoma, head and neck, liver or kidney cancer.

The rearrangement links TRBV5-1 to TRBJ2-2, with 7 bases lining up with TRBD2. The CDR3 covers 15 residues. Germline assignment: CDR1 SGHRS and CDR2 YFSETQ. Trimming removed 3 bases from V and 2 bases from J; junction bases left unmatched: 4. The CDR3 sequence: CASSSSGANTGELFF. The CDR3 DNA reads TGCGCCAGCAGCTCTAGCGGAGCTAACACCGGGGAGCTGTTTTTT.

The CDR3 loop is CASSQDWRASTDTQYF. For the CDR3, the DNA is TGTGCCAGCAGCCAAGATTGGCGGGCTAGCACAGATACGCAGTATTTT. The gene calls are TRBV14 and TRBJ2-3; possibly TRBD2 for D (5 bases). Trimming took 0 bases from V and 0 from J, leaving 10 bases between them. Germline V lookup: CDR1 SGHDN, CDR2 FVKESK. This CDR3 contains 16 residues.

The rearrangement joins TRBV28 to TRBJ1-4; 12 bases line up with TRBD1. The CDR3 totals 15 residues. Per the germline V gene, CDR1 is MDHEN and CDR2 is SYDVKM. Trimming took 6 bases from V and 7 from J; bases not matched to a gene: 6. The CDR3 DNA follows: TGTGCCAGCAGGGGTGGGACAGGGGGCGGTGAAAAACTGTTTTTT. Translation gives CASRGGTGGGEKLFF.

This rearrangement joins TRBV19 to TRBJ1-1; D is ambiguous. This CDR3 has 12 residues. The germline gives CDR1 LNHDA, CDR2 SQIVND (reference sequence). V was clipped by 5 bases and J by 4 bases, with 8 bases between them. CDR3 region: CASSLPGTEAFF. CDR3 DNA: TGTGCCAGTAGTTTGCCTGGCACTGAAGCTTTCTTT. The full variable domain, in which reference TRBV19 and TRBJ1-1 provide the parts outside the CDR3, is DGGITQSPKYLFRKEGQNVTLSCEQNLNHDAMYWYRQDPGQGLRLIYYSQIVNDFQKGDIAEGYSVSREKKESFPLTVTSAQKNPTAFYLCASSLPGTEAFFGQGTRLTVV.

The rearrangement uses TRBV19 and TRBJ2-7, with a weak D call TRBD1 (6 bases). The CDR3 totals 14 residues. The V end lost 5 bases, the J end lost 0 bases, and 11 bases lay between the germline ends. Germline CDR1 LNHDA, CDR2 SQIVND (reference sequence). DNA of the CDR3: TGTGCCAGTAGTTCCGGGACACCCTCCTACGAGCAGTACTTC. Protein sequence: CASSSGTPSYEQYF.

The chain uses TRBV29-1 and TRBJ1-1; D remains ambiguous. V lost 2 bases and J 3 bases, leaving 10 bases between the germline ends. The CDR3 covers 13 residues. Germline CDR1 reads SQVTM; CDR2 reads ANQGSEA. In DNA, the CDR3 is TGCAGCGTTGAACCCCCTCAGCACACTGAAGCTTTCTTT. This translates into CSVEPPQHTEAFF.

This clone was seen a single time. The CDR3 bases are TGCGCCAGCAGTCACTCGGACAGGGGGAACACTGAAGCTTTCTTT. This gives the protein CASSHSDRGNTEAFF. This chain connects TRBV23-1 to TRBJ1-1; 9 bases map to TRBD1. Being an ORF, TRBV23-1 has a function that is uncertain. CDR3 length equals 15 residues. V dropped 3 bases and J dropped 1; count of bases not matched to a gene: 3.

The chain recombines TRBV10-3 with TRBJ1-2; 7 positions match TRBD1. CDR3 length equals 14 residues. The junction had 3 bases not matched to a gene; V was cut back by 3 bases and J by 2 bases. The germline CDR1 and CDR2 sequences are ENHRY and SYGVKD. Written as DNA, the CDR3 is TGTGCCATCAGTGAATCGACAGGGAACTATGGCTACACCTTC. Amino acids: CAISESTGNYGYTF.

The chain carries TRBV10-3 and TRBJ2-1, with TRBD2 matching over 13 bases. Germline values: CDR1 ENHRY, CDR2 SYGVKD. J gave up 2 bases and V 10 bases, and 8 bases lay outside the gene matches. The CDR3 sequence is 16 residues long. The CDR3 region is CATQDTSGRAYNEQFF. The CDR3 DNA reads TGTGCCACCCAGGATACTAGCGGGAGGGCCTACAATGAGCAGTTCTTC.

This rearrangement joins TRBV7-9 to TRBJ1-2, with D possibly TRBD1 on 5 matching bases. Germline V gene data show CDR1 as SEHNR and CDR2 as FQNEAQ (reference sequence). CDR3 size: 12 residues. With 5 bases removed from V and 3 bases from J, the gap between germline ends came to 7 bases. The CDR3, as DNA: TGTGCCAGCAGCGTAGGGGACTATGGCTACACCTTC. It translates to CASSVGDYGYTF.

The gene calls are TRBV7-3 and TRBJ1-1, with a tentative D call TRBD1 (5 bases). The CDR3 sequence is 13 residues long. Trimming stripped 2 bases from V and 5 bases from J, with 9 bases between. Germline CDR1 and CDR2: SGHTA and FQGTGA. The CDR3: CASSLAGPTEAFF. The DNA for the CDR3 is TGTGCCAGCAGCTTAGCAGGGCCAACTGAAGCTTTCTTT.

The chain joins TRBV11-3 to TRBJ2-7, with 10 bases aligning to TRBD1. CDR1 is SGHNT, CDR2 YENEEA, per germline. Trimming cost V 4 bases and J 4 bases; bases outside gene matches: 1. The CDR3 covers 13 residues. The CDR3 sequence is CASSWTGGYEQYF. The CDR3 nucleotides read TGTGCCAGCAGCTGGACAGGGGGGTACGAGCAGTACTTC.

V gene TRBV7-2 combines with J gene TRBJ2-3, with D perhaps matching TRBD1 (5 bases). Trimming shortened V by 5 bases and J by 1 base, and 7 bases separated the two germline ends. The CDR3 is 13 amino acids. CDR1 SGHTA and CDR2 FQGNSA come from the germline V gene. CDR3 in amino acids: CASSPQGTDTQYF. CDR3 coding DNA: TGTGCCAGCAGCCCACAGGGCACAGATACGCAGTATTTT.

The chain uses TRBV27 and TRBJ2-1; 9 positions match TRBD2. Germline assignment: CDR1 MNHEY and CDR2 SMNVEV (reference sequence). The CDR3 has 19 amino acids. V gave up 4 bases and J gave up 3 bases; unmatched junction bases: 16. CDR3 residues: CASSSLGQIAGEHYNEQFF. The CDR3 bases are TGTGCCAGCAGTTCATTGGGACAGATAGCGGGAGAACACTACAATGAGCAGTTCTTC.

Points on this clone: This CDR3 is also generated by other DNA sequences in the sample. DNA of the CDR3: TGTGCCAGCAGCTTAGCCGAGAACACTGAAGCTTTCTTT. It encodes CASSLAENTEAFF. This sequence joins TRBV7-3 and TRBJ1-1; D remains ambiguous. V was cut by 2 bases and J by 1 base, with 5 bases left in between. The CDR3 extends over 13 amino acids. Germline loops: CDR1 SGHTA, CDR2 FQGTGA.

This chain joins TRBV20-1 and TRBJ2-1; D is ambiguous. Trimming cost V 3 bases and J 6 bases, with 3 bases left between them. The CDR3 length is 10 residues. Looked up from germline, CDR1 is DFQATT and CDR2 is SNEGSKA (reference sequence). The CDR3 DNA follows: TGCAGTGCTAGGAGCAATGAGCAGTTCTTC. Protein: CSARSNEQFF.

The rearrangement uses TRBV14 and TRBJ2-7; no clear D. Germline CDR1 reads SGHDN; CDR2 reads FVKESK. The CDR3 loop spans 15 amino acids. V dropped 1 base and J dropped 2 bases, with 12 bases sitting between them. The CDR3 loop reads CASSQVSTFTYEQYF. The CDR3 bases are TGTGCCAGCAGCCAAGTTTCGACTTTCACCTACGAGCAGTACTTC.

This chain connects TRBV27 to TRBJ1-2, with a possible D match to TRBD1 (5 bases). The CDR3 length is 13 residues. CDR1 and CDR2 from the germline V gene are MNHEY and SMNVEV (reference sequence). Trimming removed 4 bases from V and 0 bases from J, with 6 bases in between. The CDR3 sequence: CASSSTANYGYTF. CDR3 DNA sequence: TGTGCCAGCAGTTCGACAGCTAACTATGGCTACACCTTC.

This clone was counted a few times. The same CDR3 arises from other DNA sequences in this sample as well. This chain links TRBV6-5 with TRBJ1-3; D gene unclear. CDR1 and CDR2 (germline): MNHEY, SVGAGI. V lost 0 bases and J lost 0, with 9 bases in between. The CDR3 runs 16 residues. The CDR3 coding sequence is TGTGCCAGCAGTTACTCAAGCAGGAGCTCTGGAAACACCATATATTTT. Translation gives CASSYSSRSSGNTIYF.

This chain links TRBV7-2 with TRBJ2-4; D may be TRBD2 (6 bases). CDR3 length: 15 amino acids. Germline loops: CDR1 SGHTA, CDR2 FQGNSA. Trimming removed 2 bases at V and 1 base at J, with 9 bases between. The CDR3 nucleotides read TGTGCCAGCAGCTTATGGCTAGCGGCCAAAAACATTCAGTACTTC. Protein: CASSLWLAAKNIQYF.

This sequence joins TRBV19 and TRBJ2-3; 8 nucleotides align to TRBD2. The CDR3 is made up of 18 amino acids. Germline values: CDR1 LNHDA, CDR2 SQIVND (reference sequence). The V segment lost 6 bases and the J segment 3 bases; nucleotides outside the gene matches: 17. CDR3 sequence reads: CASSGGAGVFQGTDTQYF. CDR3 sequence (DNA): TGTGCCAGTAGCGGAGGAGCGGGAGTATTTCAGGGGACAGATACGCAGTATTTT.

The rearrangement uses TRBV13 and TRBJ2-1, with TRBD2 matching 12 bases. V shed 4 bases, J shed 6 bases, and the junction held 1 base outside the gene matches. The CDR3 extends over 14 amino acids. Per the germline V gene, CDR1 is PRHDT and CDR2 is FYEKMQ (reference sequence). The CDR3 DNA reads TGTGCCAGCAGCTCTAGCGGGAGGGTCAATGAGCAGTTCTTC. Translated: CASSSSGRVNEQFF. Full variable domain (outside the CDR3, taken from reference TRBV13 and TRBJ2-1): AAGVIQSPRHLIKEKRETATLKCYPIPRHDTVYWYQQGPGQDPQFLISFYEKMQSDKGSIPDRFSAQQFSDYHSELNMSSLELGDSALYFCASSSSGRVNEQFFGPGTRLTVL.

The chain is built from TRBV6-5 and TRBJ2-7; D unclear. This CDR3 comprises 13 residues. Trimming removed 8 bases from V and 1 base from J, with 12 bases in between. Germline V gene lookup returns CDR1 MNHEY and CDR2 SVGAGI. Here the CDR3 DNA reads TGTGCCAGCGCTCGATCCTCTTCCTACGAGCAGTACTTC. This sequence encodes CASARSSSYEQYF.

This rearrangement joins TRBV6-1 to TRBJ1-5; D is unclear. Trimming shortened V by 8 bases and J by 7 bases, and 12 bases separated the two germline ends. Germline V CDR1 and CDR2: MNHNS, SASEGT. The CDR3 covers 12 residues. DNA for the CDR3: TGTGCCAGCTACAATCTAGGCCAGCCCCAGCATTTT. This translates into CASYNLGQPQHF.

V usage is TRBV18 and J usage is TRBJ2-7; 7 bases are shared with TRBD1. This CDR3 spans 14 amino acids. V was pared by 2 bases and J by 7 bases, with 8 bases of the junction left unmatched. Germline CDR1 reads KGHSH; CDR2 reads LQKENI. CDR3 amino acids: CASSPLDRVWEQYF. The CDR3, as DNA: TGTGCCAGCTCACCATTAGACAGGGTTTGGGAGCAGTACTTC.

The genes are TRBV6-6 and TRBJ2-7; D is uncertain. CDR1 is MNHNY, CDR2 SVGAGI, per germline (reference sequence). The CDR3 extends over 12 amino acids. Trimming shortened V by 11 bases and J by 6 bases, and 17 bases separated the two germline ends. CDR3 region: CASHGGRSEQYF. The CDR3 coding sequence is TGTGCCTCACACGGTGGGCGGAGCGAGCAGTACTTC.

This clone was seen just once. V is TRBV27 and J is TRBJ2-7, with TRBD1 matching 8 bases. Germline CDR1 is MNHEY and CDR2 is SMNVEV (reference sequence). The CDR3 consists of 15 residues. The V and J ends lost 2 bases and 5 bases, in that order; junction bases with no gene match: 8. CDR3 in DNA: TGTGCCAGCAGTTTAGAGACAGGGGAGTACCACGAGCAGTACTTC. Translation: CASSLETGEYHEQYF.

This sequence joins TRBV6-6 and TRBJ2-5; TRBD2 agrees at 12 bases. Germline V gene lookup returns CDR1 MNHNY and CDR2 SVGAGI (reference sequence). The CDR3 spans 16 residues. V lost 5 bases to trimming and J lost 4 bases; unmatched junction nucleotides: 8. The CDR3 reads CASSNLAGGPSETQYF. In DNA, the CDR3 is TGTGCCAGCAGTAACCTAGCGGGAGGGCCTTCAGAGACCCAGTACTTC.

This chain connects TRBV5-1 to TRBJ2-3; 9 nucleotides agree with TRBD2. With V trimmed by 4 bases and J by 2 bases, 8 bases remained unmatched. The CDR3 has 16 amino acids. The germline V gene encodes CDR1 SGHRS and CDR2 YFSETQ. In nucleotides, the CDR3 is TGCGCCAGCAGCGAAGCCGGGACTAGCCTCACAGATACGCAGTATTTT. The encoded protein is CASSEAGTSLTDTQYF.

This clone was seen only once. This chain links TRBV11-3 with TRBJ2-2, with D uncertain. The CDR3 consists of 12 residues. The V gene's germline CDR1 is SGHNT and CDR2 YENEEA. With 5 bases removed from V and 6 bases from J, the gap between germline ends came to 7 bases. The CDR3 sequence: CASSARSGELFF. For the CDR3, the DNA is TGTGCCAGCAGCGCAAGGTCCGGGGAGCTGTTTTTT.

By share, this clone ranks as medium-sized. V usage is TRBV2 and J usage is TRBJ1-5; D call uncertain. CDR1 and CDR2 from the germline V gene are SNHLY and FYNNEI. The CDR3 has 10 amino acids. Trimming shortened V by 8 bases and J by 7 bases, and 6 bases separated the two germline ends. The CDR3 loop reads CASEKQPQHF. DNA for the CDR3: TGTGCCAGCGAGAAACAGCCCCAGCATTTT.

Here the CDR3 reads CSVRGSSGSNYEQYF. CDR3 DNA: TGCAGCGTTCGCGGGTCTAGCGGGAGTAACTACGAGCAGTACTTC. This chain uses TRBV29-1 with TRBJ2-7; 10 nucleotides line up with TRBD2. Germline V CDR1 and CDR2: SQVTM, ANQGSEA. This CDR3 region has 15 residues. The V segment lost 5 bases and the J segment 3 bases; nucleotides outside the gene matches: 10.